This TCR beta chain appears in the sequencing data of a study of CD8+CD57+ T cells in acquired aplastic anemia. Genomic DNA templated the TCR beta VDJ and CDR3 profiling. One entry per CDR3 protein, called by TCRdb with MiXCR from the reads. The data hold around 150,000 distinct CDR3 sequences, with 71% observed a single time. Before being chosen for sequencing, patients had shown CD8+CD57+ cell expansion by flow cytometry. Acquired aplastic anemia of severe grade affected all patients. This receptor was obtained from a human donor with aplastic anemia. The sequenced sample was sorted CD4+, CD8+, or CD8+CD57+ T cells (not recorded which) from PBMCs.

The CDR3 is CASSVTRVHGYTF. The DNA of the CDR3 is TGTGCCAGCAGCGTCACCAGGGTCCATGGCTACACCTTC. The chain uses TRBV9 and TRBJ1-2; possible D gene TRBD1, 5 bases. Per the germline V gene, CDR1 is SGDLS and CDR2 is YYNGEE. The CDR3 is 13 residues long. Trimming shortened V by 2 bases and J by 6 bases, and 11 bases separated the two germline ends. The full variable domain, with the rest looked up from reference TRBV9 and TRBJ1-2, is DSGVTQTPKHLITATGQRVTLRCSPRSGDLSVYWYQQSLDQGLQFLIQYYNGEERAKGNILERFSAQQFPDLHSELNLSSLELGDSALYFCASSVTRVHGYTFGSGTRLTVV.